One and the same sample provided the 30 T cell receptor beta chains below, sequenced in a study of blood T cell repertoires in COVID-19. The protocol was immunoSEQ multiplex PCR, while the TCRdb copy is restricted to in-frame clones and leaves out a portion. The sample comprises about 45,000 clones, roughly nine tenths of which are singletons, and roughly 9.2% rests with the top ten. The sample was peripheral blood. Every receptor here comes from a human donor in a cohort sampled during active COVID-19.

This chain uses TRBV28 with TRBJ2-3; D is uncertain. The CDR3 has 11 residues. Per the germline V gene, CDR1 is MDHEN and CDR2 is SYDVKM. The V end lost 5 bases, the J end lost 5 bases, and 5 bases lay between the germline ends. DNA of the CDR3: TGTGCCAGCAGTCCCTTAGATACGCAGTATTTT. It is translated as CASSPLDTQYF.

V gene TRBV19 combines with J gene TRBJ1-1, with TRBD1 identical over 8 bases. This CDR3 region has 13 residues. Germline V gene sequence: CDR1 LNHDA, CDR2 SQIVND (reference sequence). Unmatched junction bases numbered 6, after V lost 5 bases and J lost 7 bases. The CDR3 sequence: CASSSTGGDEAFF. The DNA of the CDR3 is TGTGCCAGTAGTTCCACAGGGGGGGATGAAGCTTTCTTT.

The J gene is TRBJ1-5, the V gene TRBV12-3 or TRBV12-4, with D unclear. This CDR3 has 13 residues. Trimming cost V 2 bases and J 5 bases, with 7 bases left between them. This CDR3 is CASSLSEDQPQHF. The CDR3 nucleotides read TGTGCCAGCAGTTTAAGTGAGGATCAGCCCCAGCATTTT.

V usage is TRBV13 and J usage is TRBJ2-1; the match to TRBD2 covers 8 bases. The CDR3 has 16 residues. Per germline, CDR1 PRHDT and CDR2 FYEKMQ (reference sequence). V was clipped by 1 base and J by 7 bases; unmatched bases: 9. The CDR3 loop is CASSLAGGPLLNEQFF. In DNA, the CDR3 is TGTGCCAGCAGCTTAGCGGGGGGGCCCCTCCTTAATGAGCAGTTCTTC. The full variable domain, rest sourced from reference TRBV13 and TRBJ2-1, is AAGVIQSPRHLIKEKRETATLKCYPIPRHDTVYWYQQGPGQDPQFLISFYEKMQSDKGSIPDRFSAQQFSDYHSELNMSSLELGDSALYFCASSLAGGPLLNEQFFGPGTRLTVL.

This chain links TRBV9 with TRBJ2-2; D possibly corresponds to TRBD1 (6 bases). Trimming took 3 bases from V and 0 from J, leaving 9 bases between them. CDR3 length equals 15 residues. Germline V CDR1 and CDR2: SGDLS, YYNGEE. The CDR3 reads CASSGRTANTGELFF. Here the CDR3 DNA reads TGTGCCAGCAGCGGACGGACAGCGAACACCGGGGAGCTGTTTTTT.

CDR3 DNA sequence: TGTGCCAGCAGCTTAGACCTGGGGGCTAACACCGGGGAGCTGTTTTTT. Protein: CASSLDLGANTGELFF. This chain uses TRBV7-8 with TRBJ2-2; tentative D call: TRBD1 (6 bases). This CDR3 is built from 16 residues. Trimming pared 1 base from V and 2 bases from J, leaving 11 bases between. CDR1 and CDR2 (germline): SGHVS, FQNEAQ.

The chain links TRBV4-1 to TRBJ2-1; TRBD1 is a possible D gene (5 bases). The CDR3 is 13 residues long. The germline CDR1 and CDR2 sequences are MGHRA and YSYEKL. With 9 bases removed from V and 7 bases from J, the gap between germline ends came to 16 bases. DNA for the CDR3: TGCGCCAGTTCAGGGTATTCACGGAATGAGCAGTTCTTC. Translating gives CASSGYSRNEQFF.

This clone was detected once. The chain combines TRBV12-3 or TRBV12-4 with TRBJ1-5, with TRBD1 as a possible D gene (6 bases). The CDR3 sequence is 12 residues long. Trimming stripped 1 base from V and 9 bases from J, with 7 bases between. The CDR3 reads CASSLGDTPQHF. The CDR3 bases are TGTGCCAGCAGTTTAGGGGACACGCCCCAGCATTTT.

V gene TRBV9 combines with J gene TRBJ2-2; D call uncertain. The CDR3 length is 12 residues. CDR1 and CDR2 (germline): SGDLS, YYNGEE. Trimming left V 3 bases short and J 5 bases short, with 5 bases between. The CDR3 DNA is TGTGCCAGCAGCGCCGGGACCGGGGAGCTGTTTTTT. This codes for CASSAGTGELFF. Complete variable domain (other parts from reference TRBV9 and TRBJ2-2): DSGVTQTPKHLITATGQRVTLRCSPRSGDLSVYWYQQSLDQGLQFLIQYYNGEERAKGNILERFSAQQFPDLHSELNLSSLELGDSALYFCASSAGTGELFFGEGSRLTVL.

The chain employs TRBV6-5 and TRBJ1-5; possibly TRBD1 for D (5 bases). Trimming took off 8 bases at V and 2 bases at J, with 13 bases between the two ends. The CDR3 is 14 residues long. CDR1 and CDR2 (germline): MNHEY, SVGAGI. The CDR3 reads CASAQTGGNQPQHF. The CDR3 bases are TGTGCCAGCGCCCAGACGGGGGGCAATCAGCCCCAGCATTTT.

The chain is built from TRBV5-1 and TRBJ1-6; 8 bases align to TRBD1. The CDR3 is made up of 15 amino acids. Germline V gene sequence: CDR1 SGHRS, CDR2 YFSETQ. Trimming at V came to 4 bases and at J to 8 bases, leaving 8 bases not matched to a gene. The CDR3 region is CASSQAGGADSPLHF. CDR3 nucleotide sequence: TGCGCCAGCAGCCAGGCAGGGGGCGCTGATTCACCCCTCCACTTT.

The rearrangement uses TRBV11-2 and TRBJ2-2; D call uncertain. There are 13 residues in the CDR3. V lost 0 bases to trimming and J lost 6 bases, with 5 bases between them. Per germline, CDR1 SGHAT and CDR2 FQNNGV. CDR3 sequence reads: CASSLDRAGELFF. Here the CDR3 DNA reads TGTGCCAGCAGCTTAGATCGAGCCGGGGAGCTGTTTTTT.

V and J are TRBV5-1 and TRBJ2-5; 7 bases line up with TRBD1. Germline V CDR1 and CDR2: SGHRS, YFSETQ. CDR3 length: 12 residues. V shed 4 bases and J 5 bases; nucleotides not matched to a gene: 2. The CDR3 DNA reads TGCGCCAGCAGCGGGGACAGTGAGACCCAGTACTTC. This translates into CASSGDSETQYF. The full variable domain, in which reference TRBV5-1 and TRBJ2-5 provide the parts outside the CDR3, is KAGVTQTPRYLIKTRGQQVTLSCSPISGHRSVSWYQQTPGQGLQFLFEYFSETQRNKGNFPGRFSGRQFSNSRSEMNVSTLELGDSALYLCASSGDSETQYFGPGTRLLVL.

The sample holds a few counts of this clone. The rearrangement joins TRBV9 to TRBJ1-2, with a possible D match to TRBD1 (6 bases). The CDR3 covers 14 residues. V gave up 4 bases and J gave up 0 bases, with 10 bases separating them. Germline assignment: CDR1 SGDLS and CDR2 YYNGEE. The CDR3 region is CASSPQGPNYGYTF. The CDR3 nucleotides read TGTGCCAGCAGCCCCCAGGGGCCTAACTATGGCTACACCTTC.

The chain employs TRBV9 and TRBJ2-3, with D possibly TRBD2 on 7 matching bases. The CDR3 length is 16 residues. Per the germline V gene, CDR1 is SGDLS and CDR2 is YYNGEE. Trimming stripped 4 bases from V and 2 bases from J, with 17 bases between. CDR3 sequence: CASSPSRGASTDTQYF. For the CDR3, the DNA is TGTGCCAGCAGCCCCAGCCGGGGGGCGTCCACAGATACGCAGTATTTT.

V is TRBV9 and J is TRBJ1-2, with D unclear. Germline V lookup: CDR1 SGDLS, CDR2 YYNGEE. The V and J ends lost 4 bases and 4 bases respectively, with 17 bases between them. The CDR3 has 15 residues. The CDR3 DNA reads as TGTGCCAGCAGCCTAGAAGAGGGTAAGAGCTATGGCTACACCTTC. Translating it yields CASSLEEGKSYGYTF.

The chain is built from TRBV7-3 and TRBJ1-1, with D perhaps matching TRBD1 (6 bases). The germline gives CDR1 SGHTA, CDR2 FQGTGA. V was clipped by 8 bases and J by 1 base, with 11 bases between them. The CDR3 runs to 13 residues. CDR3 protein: CASLGGANTEAFF. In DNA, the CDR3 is TGTGCCAGCCTCGGGGGGGCGAACACTGAAGCTTTCTTT.

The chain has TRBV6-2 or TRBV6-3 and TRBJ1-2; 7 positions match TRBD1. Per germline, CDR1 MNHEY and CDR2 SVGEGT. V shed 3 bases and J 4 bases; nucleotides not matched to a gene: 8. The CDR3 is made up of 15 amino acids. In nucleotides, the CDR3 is TGTGCCAGCAGTTATGGGACAGACCAGATCTATGGCTACACCTTC. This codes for CASSYGTDQIYGYTF.

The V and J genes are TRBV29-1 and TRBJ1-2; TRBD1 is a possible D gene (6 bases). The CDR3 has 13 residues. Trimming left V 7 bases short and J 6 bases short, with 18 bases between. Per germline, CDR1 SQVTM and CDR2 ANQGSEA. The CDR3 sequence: CSAPAGGRDGYTF. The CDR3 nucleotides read TGCAGCGCCCCGGCGGGGGGGCGGGATGGCTACACCTTC.

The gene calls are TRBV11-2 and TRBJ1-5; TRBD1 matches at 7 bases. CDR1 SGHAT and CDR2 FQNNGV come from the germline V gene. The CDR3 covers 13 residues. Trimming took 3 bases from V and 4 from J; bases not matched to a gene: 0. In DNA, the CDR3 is TGTGCCAGCAGCTTCAGGGGGAATCAGCCCCAGCATTTT. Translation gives CASSFRGNQPQHF.

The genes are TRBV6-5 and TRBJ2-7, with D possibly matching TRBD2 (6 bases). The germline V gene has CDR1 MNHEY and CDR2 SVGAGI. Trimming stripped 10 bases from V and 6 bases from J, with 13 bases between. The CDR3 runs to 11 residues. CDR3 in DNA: TGTGCCACCTCGGAGGGCTCCGAGCAGTACTTC. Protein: CATSEGSEQYF.

The CDR3 spells CASAGEGEQYF. Here the CDR3 DNA reads TGCGCCAGCGCCGGAGAAGGCGAGCAGTACTTC. The chain joins TRBV5-1 to TRBJ2-7, with D hard to call. V lost 7 bases and J lost 6, with 11 bases in between. CDR1 and CDR2 from the germline V gene are SGHRS and YFSETQ. This CDR3 contains 11 residues.

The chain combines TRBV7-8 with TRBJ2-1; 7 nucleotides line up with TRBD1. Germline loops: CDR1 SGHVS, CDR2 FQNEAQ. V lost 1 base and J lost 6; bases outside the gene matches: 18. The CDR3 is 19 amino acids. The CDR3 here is CASSLETGYGSARGNEQFF. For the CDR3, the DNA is TGTGCCAGCAGCTTAGAGACAGGGTACGGGTCGGCTAGAGGCAATGAGCAGTTCTTC.

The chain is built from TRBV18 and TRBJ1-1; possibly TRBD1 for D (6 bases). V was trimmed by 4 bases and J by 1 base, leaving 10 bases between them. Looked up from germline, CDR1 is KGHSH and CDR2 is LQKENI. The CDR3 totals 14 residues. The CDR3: CASSHDRKNTEAFF. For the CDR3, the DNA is TGTGCCAGCTCACACGACAGGAAGAACACTGAAGCTTTCTTT.

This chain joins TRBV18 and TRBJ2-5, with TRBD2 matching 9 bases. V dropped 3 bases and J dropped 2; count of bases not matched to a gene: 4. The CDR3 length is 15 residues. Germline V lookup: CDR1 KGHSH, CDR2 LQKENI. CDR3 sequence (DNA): TGTGCCAGCTCACCGGGTAGCGGGGGACAAGAGACCCAGTACTTC. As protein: CASSPGSGGQETQYF.

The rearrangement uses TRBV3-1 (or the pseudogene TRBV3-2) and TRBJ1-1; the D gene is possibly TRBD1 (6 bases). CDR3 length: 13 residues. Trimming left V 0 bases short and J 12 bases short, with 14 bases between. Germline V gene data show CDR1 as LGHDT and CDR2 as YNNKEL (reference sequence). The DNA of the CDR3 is TGTGCCAGCAGCCAAGATTTGGGGGCTCGGACTTTCTTT. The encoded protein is CASSQDLGARTFF.

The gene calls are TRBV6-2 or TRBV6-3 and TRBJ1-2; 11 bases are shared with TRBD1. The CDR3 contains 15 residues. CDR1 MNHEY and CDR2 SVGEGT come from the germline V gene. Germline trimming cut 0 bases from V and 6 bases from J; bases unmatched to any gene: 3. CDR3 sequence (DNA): TGTGCCAGCAGTTACTCTCCGGACAGGGGGCATGGCTACACCTTC. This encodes CASSYSPDRGHGYTF.

The CDR3 sequence: CATSRDMGGQETQYF. DNA for the CDR3: TGTGCCACCAGCAGAGATATGGGCGGGCAAGAGACCCAGTACTTC. The chain links TRBV15 to TRBJ2-5; maybe TRBD2 (5 bases). The CDR3 is 15 amino acids. Germline V gene lookup returns CDR1 LNHNV and CDR2 YYDKDF (reference sequence). The V end was cut by 0 bases, the J end by 2 bases, with 10 bases between.

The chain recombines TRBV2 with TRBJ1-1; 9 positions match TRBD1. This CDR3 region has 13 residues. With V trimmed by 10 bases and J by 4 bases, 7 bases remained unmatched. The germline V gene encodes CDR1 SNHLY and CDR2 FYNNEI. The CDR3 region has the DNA TGTGCCACAGAACAGGGGGCACTCACTGAAGCTTTCTTT. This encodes CATEQGALTEAFF. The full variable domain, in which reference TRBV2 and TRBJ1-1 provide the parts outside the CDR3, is EPEVTQTPSHQVTQMGQEVILRCVPISNHLYFYWYRQILGQKVEFLVSFYNNEISEKSEIFDDQFSVERPDGSNFTLKIRSTKLEDSAMYFCATEQGALTEAFFGQGTRLTVV.

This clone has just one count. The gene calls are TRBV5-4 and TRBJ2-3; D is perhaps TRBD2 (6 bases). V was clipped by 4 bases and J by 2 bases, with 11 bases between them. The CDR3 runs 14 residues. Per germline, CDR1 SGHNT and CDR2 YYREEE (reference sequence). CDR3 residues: CASSGGVATDTQYF. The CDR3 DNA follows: TGTGCCAGCAGCGGAGGGGTCGCCACAGATACGCAGTATTTT.